The present entry profiles one TCR beta chain with its context. The CDR3 consists of 14 residues. Per germline, CDR1 SGHTS and CDR2 YDEGEE. The V gene lost 5 bases and the J gene lost 7 bases, with 16 bases spanning the gap. These data are taken from a study of T cell responses to AZD1222 COVID-19 vaccine. Sequencing was performed with immunoSEQ multiplex PCR; in TCRdb, only in-frame clones are kept and a portion is missing. The sample holds some 110,000 clones, roughly 90% seen once. Sequenced material: peripheral blood, taken on day 0 of AZD1222 vaccination. The origin of this receptor is an adult in good health. J is TRBJ1-5 and V is TRBV5-8; tentatively, D is TRBD1 (5 bases). CDR3 DNA sequence: TGTGCCAGCAGTCCAGGGACCAAAGGCCAGCCCCAGCATTTT. Translated, it gives CASSPGTKGQPQHF.